This TCR beta chain was recorded in a study of T-cell memory formation after mild COVID-19. Study at large: TCR clusters were mostly donor specific. Study-wide results and limits: CD4+ bias marked clones expanding day 15 to 37, unlike balanced contracting clones.

Germline CDR1 and CDR2: MNHNY and SVGAGI (reference sequence). The CDR3 is made up of 16 amino acids. The V end was cut by 2 bases, the J end by 4 bases, with 17 bases between. After 5'RACE with constant-segment primers, TCR alpha and TCR beta cDNA libraries carrying sample barcodes and UMIs were obtained. TCRdb called the 5' RACE reads again in MiXCR, with one record for every CDR3 protein. The sample has around 510,000 distinct CDR3 sequences; roughly 22% are singletons. Concerning this clonotype: The antigen is not known.

This sequence was found in an adult woman who had mild COVID-19 (a few samples of this study predate the infection). Cell type and time point are not known. Sequencing was carried out using PBMCs or a T cell subset sorted from them (not recorded which). This rearrangement joins TRBV6-6 to TRBJ1-2; D is uncertain. Here the CDR3 reads CASSYPPEVGVYGYTF. As DNA, the CDR3 is TGTGCCAGCAGTTACCCGCCGGAAGTGGGCGTCTATGGCTACACCTTC.